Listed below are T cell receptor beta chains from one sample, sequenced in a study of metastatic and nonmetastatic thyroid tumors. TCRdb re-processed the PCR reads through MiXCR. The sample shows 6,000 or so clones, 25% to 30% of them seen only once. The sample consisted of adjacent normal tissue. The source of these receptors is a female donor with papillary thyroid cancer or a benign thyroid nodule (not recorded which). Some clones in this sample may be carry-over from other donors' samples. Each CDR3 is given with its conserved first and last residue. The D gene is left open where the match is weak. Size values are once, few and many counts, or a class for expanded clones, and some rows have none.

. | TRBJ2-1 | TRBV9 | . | TGTGCCAGCAGCGTAGACGAGGGCGGCTACAATGAGCAGTTCTTC | CASSVDEGGYNEQFF
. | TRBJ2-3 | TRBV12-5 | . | TGTGCTAGTGGTTTGGATCTTCCCACAGATACGCAGTATTTT | CASGLDLPTDTQYF
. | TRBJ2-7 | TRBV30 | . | TGTGCCTGGAATTGGGGGGCCCACTCCTACGAGCAGTACTTC | CAWNWGAHSYEQYF
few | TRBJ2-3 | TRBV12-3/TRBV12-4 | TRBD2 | TGTGCCAGCAGTTTAGTTAGGTCTAGCGGAAGCACAGATACGCAGTGTTTT | CASSLVRSSGSTDTQCF
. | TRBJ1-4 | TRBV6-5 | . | TGTGCCAGCAGTTACGCAGCGGGAAGGACAGCCCCAACTAATGAAAAACTGTTTTTT | CASSYAAGRTAPTNEKLFF
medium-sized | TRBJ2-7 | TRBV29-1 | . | TGCAGCGTTGGTGAGGGAAGGGGGTCCTACGAGCAGTACTTC | CSVGEGRGSYEQYF
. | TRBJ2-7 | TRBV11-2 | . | TGTGCCAGCAGCCCAGGGGACTCAAGCTCCTACGAGCAGTGCTTC | CASSPGDSSSYEQCF
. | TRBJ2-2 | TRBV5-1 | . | TGCGCCAGCAGCTCTACAGGGCGGGAGCTGTTTTTT | CASSSTGRELFF
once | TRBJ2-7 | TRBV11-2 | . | TGTGCCAGCAGCTTAGCCGGTAGCGGCTCCTACGAGCAGTACTTC | CASSLAGSGSYEQYF
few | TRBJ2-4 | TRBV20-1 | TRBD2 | TGCAGTACATACAGGGCGGGAGGCAAAAACATTCAGTACTTC | CSTYRAGGKNIQYF
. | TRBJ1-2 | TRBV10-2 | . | TGCGCCAGCAGTGAAGGGGACGGAGTCATGGGGTCCAATGGCTACACCTTC | CASSEGDGVMGSNGYTF
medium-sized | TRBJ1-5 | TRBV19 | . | TGTGCCACCTCCGGGACGTACGGGGTAGGCAATCAGCCCCAGCATTTT | CATSGTYGVGNQPQHF
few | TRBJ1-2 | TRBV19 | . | TGTGCCAGTAGATTGACAAATCGAGGCTACACCTTC | CASRLTNRGYTF
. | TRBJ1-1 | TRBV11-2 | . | TGTGCCAGCAGCCTCAGGGAGGGGGAAGCTTTCTTT | CASSLREGEAFF
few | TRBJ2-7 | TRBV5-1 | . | TGCGCCAGCAGCGAGGCCGGGGGTTTTTCCTACGAGCAGTACTTC | CASSEAGGFSYEQYF
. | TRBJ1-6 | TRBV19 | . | TGTGCCTCCCGTGGAGACTCACCCCTCCACTTT | CASRGDSPLHF
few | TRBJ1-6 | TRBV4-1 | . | TGCGCAAGCAGCCAGGTTAATTCAACCCTCCACTTT | CASSQVNSTLHF
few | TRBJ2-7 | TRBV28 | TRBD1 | TGTGCCAGCAGGTCTCCCGGGACAGCCTACGAGCAGTACTTC | CASRSPGTAYEQYF
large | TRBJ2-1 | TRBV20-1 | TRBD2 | TGCAGTGGAGGGACTAGCGGGGGGAATGAGCAGTTCTTC | CSGGTSGGNEQFF
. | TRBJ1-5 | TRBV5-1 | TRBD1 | TGCGCCAGCAGCCCCCTTGAGACAGGGGGAGTTCAGCCCCAGCATTTT | CASSPLETGGVQPQHF
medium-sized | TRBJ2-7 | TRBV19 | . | TGTGCCATTACGTTCTACGAGCAGTACTTC | CAITFYEQYF
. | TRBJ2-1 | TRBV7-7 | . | TGTGCCAGCAGCCCTAGTGCCTACAATGAGCAGTTCTTC | CASSPSAYNEQFF
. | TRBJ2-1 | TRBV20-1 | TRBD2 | TGCAGTGCTAGTGGACTAGCGGGAGGCAACAATGAGCAGTTCTTC | CSASGLAGGNNEQFF
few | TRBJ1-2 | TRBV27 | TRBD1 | TGTGCCAGCAGTACAAGGACAGGGGGCGCTGCCTATGGCTACACCTTC | CASSTRTGGAAYGYTF
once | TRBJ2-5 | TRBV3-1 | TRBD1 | TGTGCCAGCAGCGGAACAGGGGGTGGGGTAGAGACCCAGTACTTC | CASSGTGGGVETQYF
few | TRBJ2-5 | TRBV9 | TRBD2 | TGTGCCAGCAGCGTAGACCCAGCGGGGGGCCAGGAGACCCAGTACTTC | CASSVDPAGGQETQYF
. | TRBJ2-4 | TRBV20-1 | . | TGCAGTGCTCCCCCTCCGGCCGTAGGAAAAAACATTCAGTACTTC | CSAPPPAVGKNIQYF
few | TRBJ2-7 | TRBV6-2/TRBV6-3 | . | TGTGCCAGCAGTTACGCGGGACAACTCAACCCCTACGAGCAGTACTTC | CASSYAGQLNPYEQYF
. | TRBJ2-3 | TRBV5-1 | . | TGCGCCAGCAGCTTGGCCAGGACGGATACGCAGTATTTT | CASSLARTDTQYF
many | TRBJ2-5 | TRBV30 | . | TGTGCCTGGTCGGGCATAACCCGAGAGACCCAGTACTTC | CAWSGITRETQYF